These 25 T cell receptor beta chains were all obtained from the same sample, sequenced in a study of blood T cell repertoires in COVID-19. The protocol was immunoSEQ multiplex PCR, while the TCRdb copy is restricted to in-frame clones and leaves out a portion. The profile shows approximately 220,000 clones, about 88% of them singletons. Material: peripheral blood. The receptors originated from a man aged 45-65 years who had recovered from COVID-19.

This clone was observed a single time. V usage is TRBV6-4 and J usage is TRBJ1-5; D is ambiguous. The V and J ends lost 5 bases and 1 base respectively, with 12 bases between them. The germline V gene encodes CDR1 MRHNA and CDR2 SNTAGT. The CDR3 contains 15 residues. The CDR3 spells CASSPFPGSNQPQHF. The CDR3 DNA reads as TGTGCCAGCAGTCCCTTCCCGGGGAGCAATCAGCCCCAGCATTTT.

This sequence joins TRBV18 and TRBJ2-1, with 12 positions matching TRBD2. V shed 3 bases and J 11 bases; nucleotides not matched to a gene: 8. CDR1 KGHSH and CDR2 LQKENI come from the germline V gene. This CDR3 is built from 15 residues. CDR3 in DNA: TGTGCCAGCTCACCGGAAACTAGCGGGAGGCCTCAGCAGTTCTTC. It encodes CASSPETSGRPQQFF.

The chain joins TRBV13 to TRBJ2-3, with 7 bases fitting TRBD2. CDR1 and CDR2 (germline): PRHDT, FYEKMQ (reference sequence). J lost 1 base, V lost 0 bases, and 4 bases had no gene match. The CDR3 is made up of 16 amino acids. In DNA, the CDR3 is TGTGCCAGCAGCTTAGGGTCTAGCGGTGGCACAGATACGCAGTATTTT. Its translation: CASSLGSSGGTDTQYF.

The rearrangement joins TRBV6-5 to TRBJ2-1, with 8 bases identical to TRBD1. The CDR3 has 12 amino acids. V lost 7 bases and J lost 15; bases outside the gene matches: 11. CDR1 and CDR2 from the germline V gene are MNHEY and SVGAGI. The CDR3: CASNAATGALFF. The CDR3 DNA follows: TGTGCCAGCAACGCCGCGACAGGGGCCCTGTTCTTC.

This chain joins TRBV11-2 and TRBJ2-1, with 8 bases identical to TRBD2. The length of the CDR3 is 18 residues. Germline values: CDR1 SGHAT, CDR2 FQNNGV. V lost 1 base, J lost 1 base, and 9 bases stayed unmatched. The CDR3 spells CASSLAGTRPTSYNEQFF. CDR3 coding DNA: TGTGCCAGCAGCTTAGCGGGGACTAGACCTACGTCCTACAATGAGCAGTTCTTC.

The gene calls are TRBV27 and TRBJ1-5, with D tentatively TRBD1 (6 bases). The germline V gene has CDR1 MNHEY and CDR2 SMNVEV (reference sequence). This CDR3 is 16 amino acids long. Trimming left V 4 bases short and J 4 bases short, with 17 bases between. The CDR3 DNA is TGTGCCAGCAGTTCTAGAACAGGGATGAGGAATCAGCCCCAGCATTTT. Its protein product is CASSSRTGMRNQPQHF.

V usage is TRBV5-1 and J usage is TRBJ1-5; D not resolved. The CDR3 runs to 15 residues. Trimming took 4 bases from V and 2 from J, leaving 13 bases between them. CDR1 is SGHRS, CDR2 YFSETQ, per germline. The CDR3 DNA reads TGCGCCAGCAGCCATACAGAGATCCGCAATCAGCCCCAGCATTTT. Translation: CASSHTEIRNQPQHF.

J is TRBJ2-5 and V is TRBV30; D perhaps matches TRBD2 (5 bases). Trimming cost V 3 bases and J 5 bases, with 16 bases left between them. This CDR3 comprises 14 residues. Germline CDR1 is GTSNPN and CDR2 is SVGIG (reference sequence). The CDR3 loop is CAWSLRGAWETQYF. CDR3 nucleotides: TGTGCCTGGAGCCTCCGGGGAGCATGGGAGACCCAGTACTTC.

This rearrangement joins TRBV27 to TRBJ1-1; 12 nucleotides match TRBD1. CDR1 and CDR2 from the germline V gene are MNHEY and SMNVEV (reference sequence). V shed 8 bases, J shed 6 bases, and the junction held 7 bases outside the gene matches. The CDR3 covers 14 residues. The CDR3 spells CASGKGQGAAEAFF. As DNA, the CDR3 is TGTGCCAGCGGAAAGGGACAGGGGGCGGCTGAAGCTTTCTTT.

The V gene is TRBV10-1, the J gene TRBJ2-1; TRBD1 matches 7 bases. The CDR3 is 17 amino acids. Losses at the gene ends were 5 bases for V and 5 bases for J; bases not matched to a gene: 15. CDR1 WNHNN and CDR2 SYGVQD come from the germline V gene (reference sequence). CDR3 nucleotide sequence: TGCGCCAGCAGTTCAAGAATTGACAGGGACATGAACAATGAGCAGTTCTTC. Amino acids: CASSSRIDRDMNNEQFF.

V is TRBV6-6 and J is TRBJ1-5, with 7 positions matching TRBD1. There are 17 residues in the CDR3. With V trimmed by 5 bases and J by 0 bases, 10 bases remained unmatched. From germline, CDR1 is MNHNY and CDR2 SVGAGI (reference sequence). In DNA, the CDR3 is TGTGCCAGCAGTCCGAGTGGGGACAGTTATAGCAATCAGCCCCAGCATTTT. It encodes CASSPSGDSYSNQPQHF.

The chain couples TRBV9 to TRBJ1-6; 7 bases are a match to TRBD1. The CDR3 consists of 14 residues. Trimming removed 3 bases from V and 10 bases from J; junction bases left unmatched: 7. The germline V gene encodes CDR1 SGDLS and CDR2 YYNGEE. Here the CDR3 reads CASSATGSGSPLHF. The CDR3 nucleotides are TGTGCCAGCAGCGCGACAGGGTCGGGGTCACCCCTCCACTTT.

This clone appeared a single time. The J gene is TRBJ1-1, the V gene TRBV11-2, with D possibly being TRBD1 (5 bases). Germline V lookup: CDR1 SGHAT, CDR2 FQNNGV. Trimming removed 5 bases at V and 0 bases at J, with 22 bases between. The CDR3 has 18 amino acids. CDR3 nucleotides: TGTGCCAGCAGCCTTTTTCGGACGGGGAGGGGATTGAACACTGAAGCTTTCTTT. Translated, it gives CASSLFRTGRGLNTEAFF.

V usage is TRBV19 and J usage is TRBJ1-2; TRBD1 matches 9 bases. Germline V lookup: CDR1 LNHDA, CDR2 SQIVND (reference sequence). V lost 5 bases and J lost 8; bases outside the gene matches: 15. This CDR3 is 16 amino acids long. CDR3 loop: CASSPRGTGTAEGYTF. CDR3 nucleotides: TGTGCCAGTAGTCCTCGTGGGACAGGGACCGCGGAGGGCTACACCTTC. The variable domain in full, with the rest retrieved from reference TRBV19 and TRBJ1-2, is DGGITQSPKYLFRKEGQNVTLSCEQNLNHDAMYWYRQDPGQGLRLIYYSQIVNDFQKGDIAEGYSVSREKKESFPLTVTSAQKNPTAFYLCASSPRGTGTAEGYTFGSGTRLTVV.

The V and J genes are TRBV20-1 and TRBJ1-2, with unresolved D. This CDR3 region has 11 residues. CDR1 and CDR2 from the germline V gene are DFQATT and SNEGSKA (reference sequence). Trimming cost V 5 bases and J 8 bases, with 12 bases left between them. The CDR3 loop is CSAPGPRGYTF. CDR3 coding DNA: TGCAGTGCTCCCGGCCCCAGGGGCTACACCTTC.

This clone came up once. The CDR3 DNA sequence: TGTGCCAGCAGCCGACTTAATTCACCCCTCCACTTT. This codes for CASSRLNSPLHF. The chain employs TRBV27 and TRBJ1-6; D gene ambiguous. The CDR3 runs 12 residues. Germline V gene sequence: CDR1 MNHEY, CDR2 SMNVEV (reference sequence). V lost 6 bases and J 6 bases, leaving 6 bases between the germline ends.

This clone turned up a few times. The V gene is TRBV28, the J gene TRBJ1-5; 7 positions agree with TRBD1. V trimming: 6 bases; J trimming: 7 bases; junction bases outside the gene matches: 6. The CDR3 runs to 13 residues. The V gene's germline CDR1 is MDHEN and CDR2 SYDVKM. The CDR3 is CASRSQGWQPQHF. The CDR3 region has the DNA TGTGCCAGCAGGTCACAGGGGTGGCAGCCCCAGCATTTT.

Points on this clone: Other DNA sequences from this sample encode an identical CDR3 as well. This chain connects TRBV30 to TRBJ1-6; D is possibly TRBD1 (5 bases). Germline CDR1 and CDR2: GTSNPN and SVGIG (reference sequence). Trimming left V 1 base short and J 7 bases short, with 8 bases between. CDR3 size: 13 residues. This chain's CDR3 is CAWSGQSNSPLHF. The CDR3 coding sequence is TGTGCCTGGAGTGGACAGAGCAATTCACCCCTCCACTTT.

The rearrangement uses TRBV7-9 and TRBJ2-1, with 10 nucleotides matching TRBD2. The CDR3 loop spans 18 amino acids. Germline values: CDR1 SEHNR, CDR2 FQNEAQ (reference sequence). J was trimmed by 8 bases and V by 1 base; bases with no gene match: 14. The CDR3 region is CASSLDGNLAGGIHEQFF. The DNA for the CDR3 is TGTGCCAGCAGCTTAGACGGGAATTTAGCGGGAGGTATCCATGAGCAGTTCTTC.

This clone was found a few times. CDR3: CATSRGDRGGETQYF. CDR3 in DNA: TGTGCCACCAGCAGAGGGGACAGGGGAGGAGAGACCCAGTACTTC. V is TRBV15 and J is TRBJ2-5; 10 nucleotides match TRBD1. The CDR3 runs to 15 residues. CDR1 and CDR2 from the germline V gene are LNHNV and YYDKDF (reference sequence). Trimming took 1 base from V and 4 from J; bases not matched to a gene: 3.

This chain connects TRBV14 to TRBJ2-3; D gene unclear. Germline V gene lookup returns CDR1 SGHDN and CDR2 FVKESK. This CDR3 has 16 residues. The V gene lost 4 bases and the J gene lost 0 bases, with 14 bases spanning the gap. The CDR3, as DNA: TGTGCCAGCAGCCTCCTTGGCGGAATGAGCACAGATACGCAGTATTTT. It translates to CASSLLGGMSTDTQYF.

The rearrangement links TRBV19 to TRBJ2-1; 11 bases map to TRBD2. With V trimmed by 6 bases and J by 4 bases, 5 bases remained unmatched. The germline CDR1 and CDR2 sequences are LNHDA and SQIVND (reference sequence). CDR3 length equals 15 residues. This CDR3 is CASSLGLAAYNEQFF. The CDR3 DNA sequence: TGTGCCAGTAGCTTGGGACTAGCGGCTTACAATGAGCAGTTCTTC. The variable domain in full, completed from reference TRBV19 and TRBJ2-1, reads DGGITQSPKYLFRKEGQNVTLSCEQNLNHDAMYWYRQDPGQGLRLIYYSQIVNDFQKGDIAEGYSVSREKKESFPLTVTSAQKNPTAFYLCASSLGLAAYNEQFFGPGTRLTVL.

V gene TRBV2 combines with J gene TRBJ2-7, with TRBD1 identical over 9 bases. The CDR3 is made up of 14 amino acids. V lost 5 bases, J lost 5 bases, and 7 bases stayed unmatched. Per the germline V gene, CDR1 is SNHLY and CDR2 is FYNNEI. In nucleotides, the CDR3 is TGTGCCAGCAGTTCACAGGGGGCCGTCCACGAGCAGTACTTC. It yields the protein CASSSQGAVHEQYF.

CDR3 in DNA: TGTGCCAGCAGCGAACCCGGGACAGGGAAACTCTACGAGCAGTACTTC. Translated, it gives CASSEPGTGKLYEQYF. The chain recombines TRBV5-5 with TRBJ2-7; TRBD1 matches at 9 bases. The junction had 11 bases not matched to a gene; V was cut back by 4 bases and J by 3 bases. This CDR3 contains 16 residues. Germline CDR1 and CDR2: SGHKS and YYEKEE (reference sequence).

The V and J genes are TRBV6-5 and TRBJ2-4; possible D gene TRBD2, 6 bases. V was trimmed by 4 bases and J by 0 bases, leaving 13 bases between them. Germline CDR1 reads MNHEY; CDR2 reads SVGAGI. The CDR3 spans 16 residues. CDR3 DNA sequence: TGTGCCAGCAGTTCGCTCGGAGGGGTAGCCAAAAACATTCAGTACTTC. Its translation: CASSSLGGVAKNIQYF.